This entry concerns a single T cell receptor beta chain. This clone was observed a handful of times. Its binding antigen is unknown. No base-level quality is on record; no much larger clone is a single base apart. The data were taken from a study of cytomegalovirus exposure and HLA in healthy donors listed by TCRdb under 2017. Study-wide context: In an earlier analysis of approximately 500 of the donors, around 300 Gb of sequence data and 117 million unique TCR beta sequences from roughly 180 million T cells were reported. Genome-wide SNP genotypes for about 65% of the 666 donors were used in a later genetic analysis, which treated that subset as a discovery cohort. A later analysis re-analyzed previously published TCR beta repertoires from roughly 690 donors and added high-resolution HLA genotyping to study TCR occurrence patterns. Donor age, sex, ethnicity and CMV serostatus were collected together with the repertoire data. The later analysis used no new phenotypic data to find candidate immune exposures, relying instead on TCR beta sequences and their occurrence across donors. The study profiled the T cell repertoires of some 610 subjects by immunosequencing and related them to cytomegalovirus serostatus. Typing coverage differed by locus: A, B, C, DRB1 and DQB1 were typed in roughly 620-630 donors, DQA1 in about 500, DPA1 in some 570, and DPB1 in approximately 450. In addition to the first cohort of approximately 670 subjects, a separate validation cohort of approximately 130 different subjects was used. On average, over 200,000 unique TCR beta nucleotide sequences were sequenced per donor among 398 genotyped donors of the cohort, with around 19% of those sequences being non-productive. Because of strong linkage in the cohort, roughly five DR-DQ haplotypes were treated as single units for association and clustering. The study was designed to test whether signatures of past pathogen exposure could be identified by cataloging public T cell receptors. The genetic ancestry cluster associated with self-reported Caucasian donors included roughly 84% of the 398 genotyped donors. To predict cytomegalovirus infection status, the study combined high-throughput TCR immunosequencing, statistical association of individual TCRs with disease status, and machine learning. HLA typing included class I and class II loci at four-digit resolution. Every repertoire in the discovery cohort had been generated on one and the same sequencing platform. To decide whether each TCR beta V gene segment behaved as functional or pseudogenic, an earlier analysis of several hundred of the donors relied on high-throughput TCR beta sequencing. An early release that covered about 600 HLA-typed donors contained approximately 300 gigabases of sequencing data and 65 million to 100 million unique TCR sequences.

From V the trimming removes 5 bases and from J it removes 3 bases, while the gene matches leave 5 bases of the junction unaccounted for. CDR1 and CDR2 are read off the germline V gene (reference sequence) as MNHEY and SMNVEV. The cysteine opens and the phenylalanine closes a CDR3 of 14 amino acids. Only the CDR3 DNA stays, 42 bases, in frame from base 1. Libraries were prepared through the immunoSEQ multiplex PCR assay. For the multiplex PCR, a mixture combining 60 forward primers for TCR Vbeta segments and 13 reverse primers for TCR Jbeta segments was used. Amplification of the CDR3 region of rearranged TCR beta genes was performed with a multiplex PCR assay on genomic DNA. The Illumina HiSeq System was used to sequence the amplified TCR beta libraries as 87-base-pair reads. Per the original workflow: Across the 640 or so repertoires, a later analysis counted tens of millions of unique TCR beta chains, roughly 11 million of which were shared by at least two donors. Raw reads were error-corrected and collapsed into unique sequences with a nearest-neighbor algorithm that merged closely related sequences to remove PCR and sequencing errors. V, D and J gene segments were assigned by aligning CDR3 sequences to IMGT reference sequences. For a sequence to be retained, at least a six-nucleotide match to both a V gene segment and a J gene segment was required. A rearrangement was called productive if the CDR3 had no stop codons and remained in frame with V and J, and every other rearrangement was called non-productive. Following IMGT convention, CDR3 was defined as the stretch from the second conserved V-encoded cysteine to the conserved J-encoded phenylalanine. In an earlier analysis of just under 600 of the donors, sequences lacking an unambiguous match to a single V gene segment were excluded. In an earlier analysis of 587 of the donors, a V segment was called functional when productive rearrangements were above 56.7%, and segregating when the standard deviation between donors exceeded 5%. A statistical classification framework was developed to diagnose cytomegalovirus status using the catalog of TCR beta chain sequences. In a later analysis, V and J genes were assigned by comparing TCR nucleotide sequences against IMGT/GENE-DB human TR gene sequences. Using the TCRdist pipeline, a later analysis assigned CDR3 sequences along with most-parsimonious VDJ recombination scenarios. In a later analysis, every TCR beta chain was defined by the combination of its CDR3 amino acid sequence and its V-gene family, and reads without a unique V-gene family were dropped. A later analysis removed nearly 600 highly shared, low-generation-probability nucleotide sequences to deal with suspected cross-contamination and a sequencing artifact. In a later analysis, a clonal expansion index was calculated for each public chain from normalized within-repertoire ranks of inferred template counts. Generation probabilities in a later analysis came from a VDJ recombination model fitted to out-of-frame rearrangements, and those results were checked against IGoR. A later analysis scored TCR-TCR, TCR-HLA and TCR-CMV co-occurrence with hypergeometric tests, applying a repertoire-size bias correction to TCR pairs. In a later analysis, false discovery rates were estimated by permuting HLA or CMV assignments 20 times. A later analysis grouped co-occurring TCRs with DBSCAN, adding TCRdist sequence similarity when clustering within HLA-allele-positive subsets. Co-occurrence clustering excluded repertoires with fewer than 30,000 or more than 120,000 public chains, plus five with anomalous nucleotide sharing. Imported from immuneACCESS, the table was reduced by TCRdb to in-frame sequences with V and J called. These copies leave out some clones; in studies compared against another copy, an unresolved V gene accounts for under half, and the cause of the remainder is not known. That table supplies the V and J calls and clone size; D and trimming were determined from the DNA. The sample yields around 110,000 clones; about 10% were counted once. The top ten clones comprise less than 4% of the sample.

In total, 666 healthy bone marrow donors made up the cohort. Cohort members were all nominally healthy when sampled, although unrecorded immune exposures were likely present. The donor was CMV seronegative and belonged to the group of 380 or so seronegative cohort members. A peripheral blood sample was collected from each donor, and TCR beta sequencing was performed on peripheral blood mononuclear cells. The Qiagen DNeasy Blood Extraction Kit was used to extract genomic DNA from the blood cell samples. Beyond this particular receptor, the publication reports: Roughly uniform sequencing depth across donors was assumed in presence/absence analyses, although this assumption may not hold. An association between a missense DCLRE1C variant and V-gene and J-gene trimming of TCR beta chains was found in a later genetic analysis and replicated in an independent cohort. A further reported finding was that TCR beta sequences accurately predicted the HLA-A and HLA-B alleles for most subjects in the first cohort. While some public TCRs were present in many individuals, most TCR sequences turned up only very rarely across donors. The study gave a list of under 200 TCR beta chains associated with cytomegalovirus. In a later analysis, HLA-associated TCR beta chains showed more clonal expansion and lower generation probabilities than non-associated chains that were equally common. Some IMGT-functional V segments, including TRBV6-2 and TRBV6-3, could not be told apart with the 87-base-pair reads, so those segments were excluded. When HLA alleles, especially DR and DQ, strongly co-occurred, TCR associations were difficult to assign to individual alleles. A cluster of highly shared sequence variants was judged likely to be a technical artifact of the sequencing pipeline. Roughly 15 rarely observed V segments, including chromosome 9 orphons, were excluded from the earlier analysis of approximately 500 of the donors because counts were too low. Immune exposure information for the cohort was limited to CMV serostatus. In an earlier analysis of 587 of the donors, most TCR beta V segments appeared in productive rearrangements about 90% or about 30% of the time, broadly matching IMGT annotations. The authors suggested that the approach could potentially be generalized to other disease states and immunological phenotypes. Because HLA typing was missing for some donors at each locus, association tests included only the typed subset. In a later analysis, some 17,000 TCR beta sequences were associated with specific HLA alleles at a false discovery rate of 0.05. A later analysis reported that several top co-occurrence clusters appeared linked to parvovirus B19, influenza, CMV and Epstein-Barr virus. In a later genetic analysis, fewer N-insertions in productive TCRs were reported among donors in an Asian-associated ancestry cluster than the approximately 710-donor mean. In a later analysis, the rate of TCR association differed among HLA loci, with DRB1 alleles having the most associated TCRs and HLA-C alleles having the fewest. Only TCR beta chains were sequenced in this cohort, and the absence of alpha or paired-chain data limited detectable features. Cytomegalovirus status was reported to be diagnosed by the classifier with high specificity and sensitivity in both the original and validation cohorts. Most CMV-associated TCR beta chains appeared to be HLA-restricted in a later analysis, and the HLA associations seemed to be driven largely by CMV exposure. Correlated functional status among segregating V segments might reflect linkage disequilibrium, but an unknown experimental factor could not be ruled out. In vitro tests confirmed that a few of the cytomegalovirus-associated TCR beta chains recognize cytomegalovirus antigens.

The TCR comes from a man aged 25 to 40 in good health and CMV-seronegative. Sequenced sample: PBMCs. The V gene is TRBV27 and the J gene is TRBJ2-7, and TRBD2 aligns with 9 junction nucleotides. The CDR3 region reads CASSVSGGLYEQYF. The sequence in DNA is TGTGCCAGCAGTGTTAGCGGGGGCCTCTACGAGCAGTACTTC.